A selection of T cell receptor beta chains follows, all from one sample in a study of CD8 T cells in ankylosing spondylitis. One entry per CDR3 protein, called by TCRdb with MiXCR from the 5' RACE reads. The table has about 540,000 distinct CDR3 sequences, roughly 13% seen once. The specimen sequenced was blood, either unsorted or a sorted T cell fraction (not recorded which). All receptors come from a male donor with ankylosing spondylitis. The conserved cysteine and the conserved F or W are not part of the CDR3 here.

V gene,CDR3 protein
TRBV25-1,ASSESWRSYTDTQY
TRBV7-2,ASSPRQGPANYGYT
TRBV7-2,ASSQQRNTEAF
TRBV20-1,SARNGYEQY
TRBV9,ASSVGSSGYTGELF
TRBV20-1,SARRKTSGGKGDTDTQY
TRBV5-1,ASSTGLENTEAF
TRBV10-3,AISDRGATEAF
TRBV3-1,ASSQDTSGPDTQY
TRBV25-1,ASSEGGTGNTEAF
TRBV5-5,ASSPLQRSYEQY
TRBV12-3/TRBV12-4,ASTRASGLSAYNEQF
TRBV12-3/TRBV12-4,ASGRQTDTKQY
TRBV20-1,SARINSPLH
TRBV20-1,SANPQGSGYT
TRBV25-1,ASSAEGGNSPLH
TRBV5-6,ASSLRGKETQY
TRBV3-1,ASSQASGVTEAF
TRBV15,ATSRPYSGGRDEKLF
TRBV5-1,ASSLAPGSIQETQY
TRBV7-9,ASSLAGQGEYT
TRBV2,ASSWERGSSYNEQF
TRBV13,ASSERQGAYNEQF
TRBV5-1,ASSLEVAGQTQY
TRBV7-2,ASSWTSGTPGDTQY
TRBV6-1,ASRLPGPSAQEQF
TRBV5-1,ASKLTGGTDTQY
TRBV7-9,ASTFRGASGYNEQF
TRBV7-2,ASSLRYEAF
TRBV29-1,SVEDWVTEKLF
TRBV2,ASSVTVAGGFNEQF
TRBV29-1,SVEGTGPNEQF
TRBV5-6,ASRGGGFEQF
TRBV9,ASSGVSWTEAF
TRBV2,ATAWGGRTNEKLF
TRBV20-1,SARDPPGGGGTDTQY
TRBV12-3/TRBV12-4,ASSLDVGAQETQY
TRBV20-1,SATGLAGATDTQY
TRBV20-1,SARVPLLASSYNEQF
TRBV5-1,ASSKTLNTEAF
TRBV6-5,ASSSTDRDRAWEKLF
TRBV5-1,ASSSQDRVPYNEQF
TRBV11-2,ASSFPGTGYGYT
TRBV11-2,ASSPSPAGIYNEQF
TRBV27,ASSLTKPETQY
TRBV14,ASSQALVNTEAF
TRBV4-1,ASSQDVGTSGYNEQF
TRBV2,ATQGSYNSPLH
TRBV24-1,ATSASGSSYNEQF
TRBV24-1,ATSEAQGDTQY
TRBV7-2,ASSLEGQSNNEQF
TRBV29-1,SVGQGEKLF
TRBV4-2,ASSPVLAGGTYNEQF
TRBV20-1,SARRPGSGGYT
TRBV3-1,ASSQAGWLDSPLH